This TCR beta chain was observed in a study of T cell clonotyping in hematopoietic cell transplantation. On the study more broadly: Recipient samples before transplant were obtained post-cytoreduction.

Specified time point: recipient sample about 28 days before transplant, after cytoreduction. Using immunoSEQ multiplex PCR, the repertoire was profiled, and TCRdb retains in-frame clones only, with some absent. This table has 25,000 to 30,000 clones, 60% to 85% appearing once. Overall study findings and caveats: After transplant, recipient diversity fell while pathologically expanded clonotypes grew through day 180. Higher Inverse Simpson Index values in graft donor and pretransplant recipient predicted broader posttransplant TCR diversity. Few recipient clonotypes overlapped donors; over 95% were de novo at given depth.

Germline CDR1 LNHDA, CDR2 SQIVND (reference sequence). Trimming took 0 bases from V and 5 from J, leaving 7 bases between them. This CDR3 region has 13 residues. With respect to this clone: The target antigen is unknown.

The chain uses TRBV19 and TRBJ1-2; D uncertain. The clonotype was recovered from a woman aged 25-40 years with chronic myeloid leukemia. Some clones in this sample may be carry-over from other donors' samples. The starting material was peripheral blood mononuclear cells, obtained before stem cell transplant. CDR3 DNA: TGTGCCAGTAGTATAGACGACGTATATGGCTACACCTTC. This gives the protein CASSIDDVYGYTF.